This T cell receptor beta chain was identified in a study of T-cell reconstitution after alpha-beta-depleted transplantation in children. Library preparation (for TCRbeta) was performed with unique molecular identifiers. TCRdb fed the PCR reads into MiXCR, producing one record per CDR3 protein. The sample records hundreds of thousands of distinct CDR3 sequences, roughly 13% being singletons. This clonotype appeared a few times. The CDR3 is 17 amino acids. V dropped 0 bases and J dropped 1 base, with 16 bases sitting between them. Per germline, CDR1 SGDLS and CDR2 YYNGEE. The sequence came from a human donor who donated a stem cell graft to a child with Fanconi anemia. The starting material was PBMCs, obtained from the stem cell graft. The chain joins TRBV9 to TRBJ1-1; D may be TRBD1 (5 bases). Here the CDR3 DNA reads TGTGCCAGCAGCGTAGGGGGAACGTCGGGGGAGAACACTGAAGCTTTCTTT. This encodes CASSVGGTSGENTEAFF.